A single sample gave rise to the 20 T cell receptor beta chains below, sequenced in a study of response to subunit inactivated influenza vaccine. TCRdb reprocessed the RT-PCR reads with MiXCR, giving one entry per CDR3 protein. The sample includes hundreds of thousands of distinct CDR3 sequences, about a sixth of them seen just once. The sample consisted of PBMCs from blood, taken roughly 12 days after vaccination. The receptors stem from a man in his fifties who received an inactivated influenza vaccine.

The J gene is TRBJ2-5, the V gene TRBV11-2; D gene uncertain. Germline V gene data show CDR1 as SGHAT and CDR2 as FQNNGV. With 6 bases removed from V and 5 bases from J, the gap between germline ends came to 13 bases. The length of the CDR3 is 13 residues. CDR3 sequence: CASSFSQRETQYF. The DNA for the CDR3 is TGTGCCAGCAGTTTCTCCCAGAGGGAGACCCAGTACTTC.

This clonotype was observed a handful of times. V gene TRBV20-1 combines with J gene TRBJ1-5, with D tentatively TRBD1 (6 bases). Trimming took 5 bases from V and 0 from J, leaving 17 bases between them. The CDR3 consists of 16 residues. From germline, CDR1 is DFQATT and CDR2 SNEGSKA (reference sequence). CDR3: CSAEGGGVNSNQPQHF. The CDR3 nucleotides read TGCAGTGCTGAAGGAGGGGGGGTCAATAGCAATCAGCCCCAGCATTTT.

This clonotype was counted a few times. The rearrangement links TRBV6-1 to TRBJ2-5, with 8 bases matching TRBD1. Germline CDR1 is MNHNS and CDR2 is SASEGT. The junction had 7 bases not matched to a gene; V was cut back by 7 bases and J by 0 bases. This CDR3 has 15 amino acids. DNA of the CDR3: TGTGCCAGCATCGACAGGGGTGAGTACCAAGAGACCCAGTACTTC. Residues: CASIDRGEYQETQYF.

This chain joins TRBV4-3 and TRBJ2-1, with D possibly being TRBD2 (6 bases). The CDR3 has 14 residues. Germline V gives CDR1 LGHNA, CDR2 YSLEER. V lost 4 bases, J lost 10 bases, and 17 bases lay in between. DNA for the CDR3: TGCGCCAGCAGCCTAGGGACTGCCACATGGGAGCAGTTCTTC. Translated: CASSLGTATWEQFF.

The V and J genes are TRBV7-9 and TRBJ2-1, with D maybe TRBD2 (5 bases). The V and J ends lost 5 bases and 3 bases respectively, with 17 bases between them. Germline V CDR1 and CDR2: SEHNR, FQNEAQ (reference sequence). The CDR3 length is 16 residues. CDR3 in amino acids: CASSPDSTFYYNEQFF. CDR3 bases: TGTGCCAGCAGCCCGGACTCGACTTTCTACTACAATGAGCAGTTCTTC.

The chain employs TRBV10-3 and TRBJ1-1, with D possibly TRBD1 on 5 matching bases. In germline, CDR1 is ENHRY, CDR2 SYGVKD. The CDR3 length is 13 residues. The ends were cut back, 1 base at V and 2 bases at J, with 5 bases in the middle. The chain's CDR3 is CAISEWDNTEAFF. In DNA, the CDR3 is TGTGCCATCAGTGAGTGGGACAACACTGAAGCTTTCTTT.

In this sample, this clonotype turned up a few times. The chain links TRBV15 to TRBJ2-5, with TRBD1 as a possible D gene (5 bases). Looked up from germline, CDR1 is LNHNV and CDR2 is YYDKDF (reference sequence). This CDR3 is 16 amino acids long. The V gene lost 3 bases and the J gene lost 3 bases, with 17 bases spanning the gap. The CDR3 coding sequence is TGTGCCACCAGCAGGAGGCAGGGATGGACGGAAGAGACCCAGTACTTC. Translating it yields CATSRRQGWTEETQYF.

This clonotype has a handful of counts. The J gene is TRBJ2-7, the V gene TRBV6-1; 7 positions match TRBD2. Trimming removed 7 bases from V and 2 bases from J; junction bases left unmatched: 8. The germline gives CDR1 MNHNS, CDR2 SASEGT. There are 14 residues in the CDR3. CDR3 region: CASNSGGSAYEQYF. The DNA of the CDR3 is TGTGCCAGCAACTCGGGGGGTTCGGCCTACGAGCAGTACTTC.

This clonotype has more than one count but fewer than ten. V and J are TRBV12-3 or TRBV12-4 and TRBJ2-2; tentative D call: TRBD2 (6 bases). The germline V and J ends were trimmed by 5 bases and 6 bases, with 13 bases remaining between them. There are 14 residues in the CDR3. The CDR3 reads CASSQPLASGELFF. The CDR3, as DNA: TGTGCCAGCAGTCAACCTCTAGCGTCCGGGGAGCTGTTTTTT.

This rearrangement joins TRBV11-2 to TRBJ2-1; a possible D gene is TRBD2 (5 bases). The CDR3 runs 15 residues. The V gene's germline CDR1 is SGHAT and CDR2 FQNNGV. The V and J ends lost 0 bases and 4 bases respectively, with 10 bases between them. In nucleotides, the CDR3 is TGTGCCAGCAGCTTAGACAGTAGCGCTTACAATGAGCAGTTCTTC. Translation: CASSLDSSAYNEQFF. Full variable domain (rest looked up from reference TRBV11-2 and TRBJ2-1): EAGVAQSPRYKIIEKRQSVAFWCNPISGHATLYWYQQILGQGPKLLIQFQNNGVVDDSQLPKDRFSAERLKGVDSTLKIQPAKLEDSAVYLCASSLDSSAYNEQFFGPGTRLTVL.

Ten or more counts support this clonotype. This chain connects TRBV28 to TRBJ2-1, with TRBD2 identical over 9 bases. After removal of 6 bases from V and 9 bases from J, the junction contained 9 bases not matched to a gene. CDR3 length: 14 amino acids. Germline V lookup: CDR1 MDHEN, CDR2 SYDVKM. CDR3 in DNA: TGTGCCAGCAGCAACAGACTAGCGGCCTTTGAGCAGTTCTTC. This codes for CASSNRLAAFEQFF.

This clonotype was seen a handful of times. The chain carries TRBV5-1 and TRBJ2-7, with 7 bases aligning to TRBD1. V shed 3 bases and J 0 bases; nucleotides not matched to a gene: 9. The CDR3 covers 16 residues. Germline assignment: CDR1 SGHRS and CDR2 YFSETQ. The chain's CDR3 is CASSSTDRLTSYEQYF. The CDR3 DNA reads TGCGCCAGCAGCTCGACGGACAGGCTCACCTCCTACGAGCAGTACTTC.

The V call is TRBV6-1, the J call TRBJ1-2; maybe TRBD1 (5 bases). Germline V gene sequence: CDR1 MNHNS, CDR2 SASEGT. V was trimmed by 8 bases and J by 4 bases, leaving 14 bases between them. This CDR3 has 13 residues. Here the CDR3 DNA reads TGTGCCAGCTGGGACCCTCTCTTCTATGGCTACACCTTC. Amino acid sequence: CASWDPLFYGYTF.

The chain links TRBV15 to TRBJ2-5, with D perhaps TRBD2 (6 bases). Germline values: CDR1 LNHNV, CDR2 YYDKDF (reference sequence). The germline V and J ends were trimmed by 1 base and 4 bases, with 13 bases remaining between them. The CDR3 has 15 amino acids. CDR3 amino acids: CATSRVPGLSETQYF. DNA of the CDR3: TGTGCCACCAGCAGAGTTCCGGGACTCTCAGAGACCCAGTACTTC.

The chain is built from TRBV28 and TRBJ2-7; D uncertain. CDR1 and CDR2 (germline): MDHEN, SYDVKM. This CDR3 comprises 15 residues. V was pared by 2 bases and J by 3 bases, with 14 bases between. The CDR3, as DNA: TGTGCCAGCAGTTTACAGACACTCGTTCTCTACGAGCAGTACTTC. It codes for CASSLQTLVLYEQYF.

This clonotype was counted between two and nine times. DNA of the CDR3: TGTGCCATCAAGGAGAGACAGGGAAACACAGATACGCAGTATTTT. Its translation is CAIKERQGNTDTQYF. The chain employs TRBV10-3 and TRBJ2-3; 7 nucleotides align to TRBD1. The junction had 9 bases not matched to a gene; V was cut back by 7 bases and J by 2 bases. Germline CDR1 and CDR2: ENHRY and SYGVKD. The CDR3 contains 15 residues.

This clonotype has a handful of counts. The rearrangement links TRBV5-1 to TRBJ1-1; 7 bases line up with TRBD1. Germline CDR1 SGHRS, CDR2 YFSETQ. The CDR3 loop spans 17 amino acids. Trimming at V came to 2 bases and at J to 0 bases, leaving 10 bases not matched to a gene. The CDR3 DNA reads TGCGCCAGCAGCTTTAGGGACAGTTGGATCATGAACACTGAAGCTTTCTTT. Protein product: CASSFRDSWIMNTEAFF.

The CDR3 protein is CASSLADTGGEFYEQYF. DNA of the CDR3: TGTGCCAGCAGCTTAGCCGACACAGGAGGGGAATTCTACGAGCAGTACTTC. This chain joins TRBV7-9 and TRBJ2-7; D might be TRBD2 (6 bases). Trimming shortened V by 0 bases and J by 3 bases, and 18 bases separated the two germline ends. In germline, CDR1 is SEHNR, CDR2 FQNEAQ (reference sequence). The CDR3 has 17 residues.

In this sample, this clonotype turned up a few times. The chain uses TRBV6-2 or TRBV6-3 and TRBJ2-7; D possibly uses TRBD1 or TRBD2 (5 bases each). From germline, CDR1 is MNHEY and CDR2 SVGEGT. The CDR3 spans 13 residues. Deletions cut 4 bases from V and 4 bases from J, with 11 bases between. CDR3 sequence: CASSSGRNYEQYF. CDR3 DNA: TGTGCCAGCAGTTCGGGACGGAATTACGAGCAGTACTTC.

This clonotype was counted only a few times. The chain recombines TRBV4-2 with TRBJ2-7; 10 nucleotides agree with TRBD2. From germline, CDR1 is LGHNA and CDR2 YNFKEQ. The junction had 2 bases not matched to a gene; V was cut back by 1 base and J by 2 bases. This CDR3 comprises 15 residues. DNA of the CDR3: TGTGCCAGCAGCCAAGGAAGCGGGGGGGCCTACGAGCAGTACTTC. It is translated as CASSQGSGGAYEQYF.